A selection of T cell receptor beta chains follows, all from one sample in a study of blood T cell dynamics during melanoma immunotherapy. Libraries were prepared by immunoSEQ multiplex PCR; TCRdb keeps only in-frame clonotypes and omits some of them. The data show 9,000 to 10,000 clones, roughly 85% seen once. This sample comprised blood, obtained from a patient treated with checkpoint blockade. All receptors derive from a human donor with melanoma. Both conserved end residues are part of each CDR3. D genes are given only for firm matches. Size is stated for part of the rows, as once, few or many counts, or as a class when the clone is expanded.

cdr3_aa cdr3_nt v_call cdr3_length d_call j_call clone_size
CAWSSAGQETQYF TGTGCCTGGAGTTCCGCGGGGCAAGAGACCCAGTACTTC TRBV30 13 - TRBJ2-5 -
CASSLIGSGGNEQFF TGTGCCAGCAGCTTGATAGGCAGCGGGGGCAATGAGCAGTTCTTC TRBV5-4 15 TRBD2 TRBJ2-1 -
CASKRGGETQYF TGTGCCAGCAAGCGGGGGGGAGAGACCCAGTACTTC TRBV2 12 TRBD2 TRBJ2-5 -
CASSIPRTGAGYTF TGTGCCAGTAGTATCCCAAGGACAGGGGCTGGCTACACCTTC TRBV19 14 TRBD1 TRBJ1-2 -
CASSLGGYYTDTQYF TGTGCCAGCAGCTTAGGGGGCTATTACACAGATACGCAGTATTTT TRBV7-6 15 - TRBJ2-3 -
CASSLEGLVGTGELFF TGTGCCAGCAGCTTAGAGGGCCTCGTGGGCACCGGGGAGCTGTTTTTT TRBV7-9 16 - TRBJ2-2 -
CASSLGFGGTSTDTQYF TGTGCCAGCAGCTTAGGTTTCGGGGGTACTAGCACAGATACGCAGTATTTT TRBV7-2 17 - TRBJ2-3 -
CASSNRDGGNLYNEQFF TGTGCCAGCAGCAACCGGGACGGCGGGAACCTGTACAATGAGCAGTTCTTC TRBV9 17 - TRBJ2-1 -
CASSAQQGTVRDEQFF TGTGCCAGCAGCGCGCAACAGGGTACGGTAAGAGATGAGCAGTTCTTC TRBV9 16 - TRBJ2-1 -
CASSPIVLGLDSPLHF TGTGCCAGCTCACCAATTGTGCTGGGCTTGGATTCACCCCTCCACTTT TRBV18 16 - TRBJ1-6 -
CASSLAGAAYEQYF TGTGCCAGCAGCTTGGCGGGGGCCGCCTACGAGCAGTACTTC TRBV7-9 14 - TRBJ2-7 -
CASSLTETQYF TGTGCCAGCAGCCTAACGGAGACCCAGTACTTC TRBV9 11 - TRBJ2-5 -
CASSTDSGDTQYF TGTGCCAGCAGCACAGACTCTGGAGATACGCAGTATTTT TRBV11-2 13 - TRBJ2-3 -
CASSLGGNNSPLHF TGTGCCAGCAGTTTGGGGGGGAATAATTCACCCCTCCACTTT TRBV28 14 - TRBJ1-6 -
CASSTQQKLLLHF TGTGCCAGCAGCACCCAGCAGAAGCTTCTCCTCCACTTT TRBV13 13 - TRBJ1-6 few
CAWKLQGALSNQPQHF TGTGCCTGGAAACTACAGGGGGCGTTGAGCAATCAGCCCCAGCATTTT TRBV30 16 TRBD1 TRBJ1-5 -
CASSQGRTGPNYGYTF TGTGCCAGCAGCCAAGGCCGGACAGGGCCTAACTATGGCTACACCTTC TRBV14 16 TRBD1 TRBJ1-2 -
CASRPGPNYGYTF TGTGCCAGCAGGCCCGGGCCTAACTATGGCTACACCTTC TRBV14 13 - TRBJ1-2 few
CASTGTATGELFF TGTGCCAGCACCGGGACGGCCACCGGGGAGCTGTTTTTT TRBV6-6 13 - TRBJ2-2 -
CASSFPRDFYEQYF TGTGCCAGCAGCTTTCCACGAGACTTCTACGAGCAGTACTTC TRBV7-3 14 - TRBJ2-7 -
CASSLPGATDTQYF TGTGCCAGCAGCTTACCGGGGGCCACAGATACGCAGTATTTT TRBV7-9 14 - TRBJ2-3 -
CASSLPLGPGGYEQFF TGTGCCAGCAGTTTACCACTGGGGCCAGGGGGCTATGAGCAGTTCTTC TRBV28 16 TRBD1 TRBJ2-1 once
CACRGLINLAFF TGTGCCTGCAGGGGGCTTATCAATTTGGCTTTCTTT TRBV5-8 12 TRBD1 TRBJ1-1 -
CASSQRIGDPTTGELFF TGCGCCAGCAGCCAGAGAATAGGGGACCCGACTACCGGGGAGCTGTTTTTT TRBV4-1 17 - TRBJ2-2 -
CASSLGGLEAFF TGCGCCAGCAGCTTGGGAGGCCTTGAAGCTTTCTTT TRBV5-1 12 - TRBJ1-1 -
CASSHIGGQGQDTQYF TGTGCCAGCAGCCATATAGGCGGACAGGGGCAAGATACGCAGTATTTT TRBV14 16 TRBD1 TRBJ2-3 -
CASSRQGPASTDTQYF TGTGCCAGCAGCCGACAGGGGCCCGCTAGCACAGATACGCAGTATTTT TRBV11-2 16 TRBD1 TRBJ2-3 -
CAWCRATNEKLFF TGTGCCTGGTGTCGGGCGACTAATGAAAAACTGTTTTTT TRBV30 13 - TRBJ1-4 -
CASSWIKDSEAFF TGCGCCAGCAGCTGGATTAAGGACAGTGAAGCTTTCTTT TRBV5-1 13 - TRBJ1-1 -
CASSQEGTGLNSPLHF TGTGCCAGCAGCCAAGAAGGGACAGGGCTGAATTCACCCCTCCACTTT TRBV5-4 16 TRBD1 TRBJ1-6 once
CASSLAQGRINEKLFF TGCGCCAGCAGCTTGGCACAGGGAAGGATTAATGAAAAACTGTTTTTT TRBV5-1 16 - TRBJ1-4 -
CASSTQTGALGLQPQHF TGTGCCAGTAGTACCCAGACAGGGGCTTTGGGCCTTCAGCCCCAGCATTTT TRBV19 17 TRBD1 TRBJ1-5 -
CASSLFGTSGVFGEQYF TGTGCCAGCAGCTTATTCGGGACTAGCGGGGTGTTTGGCGAGCAGTACTTC TRBV7-8 17 TRBD2 TRBJ2-7 -
CASSLRGGNREYQETQYF TGTGCCAGTAGTCTCCGAGGGGGGAACCGAGAGTACCAAGAGACCCAGTACTTC TRBV19 18 - TRBJ2-5 -
CASTGREEKLFF TGTGCCAGCACCGGAAGAGAAGAAAAACTGTTTTTT TRBV11-2 12 - TRBJ1-4 -
CASSSGTDTQYF TGTGCCAGCAGTTCAGGGACAGATACGCAGTATTTT TRBV7-6 12 - TRBJ2-3 -
CASSLSDRLKHNSSLHF TGTGCCAGCAGTTTATCGGACAGGCTCAAACATAATTCATCCCTCCACTTT TRBV27 17 TRBD1 TRBJ1-6 -
CASSSGRHTSDTQYF TGTGCCAGCAGCTCTGGACGTCACACCTCAGATACGCAGTATTTT TRBV7-9 15 - TRBJ2-3 once
CASSLAFRTVGNTEAFF TGTGCCAGCAGCTTAGCTTTTAGGACGGTGGGTAACACTGAAGCTTTCTTT TRBV7-2 17 - TRBJ1-1 once
CASSLAVGTYNEQFF TGTGCCAGCAGCTTGGCGGTAGGGACCTACAATGAGCAGTTCTTC TRBV7-3 15 - TRBJ2-1 -
CAWTRGMNTEAFF TGTGCCTGGACTAGGGGCATGAACACTGAAGCTTTCTTT TRBV30 13 - TRBJ1-1 few
CASSIPGTGSGYTF TGTGCCAGTAGTATCCCCGGGACAGGGAGCGGCTACACCTTC TRBV19 14 TRBD1 TRBJ1-2 -
CASSLVDREYNIQYF TGCGCCAGCAGCTTGGTTGACAGGGAGTATAACATTCAGTACTTC TRBV5-1 15 TRBD1 TRBJ2-4 -
CASSLELPQHF TGTGCCAGCAGCTTAGAGCTTCCCCAGCATTTT TRBV7-6 11 - TRBJ1-5 -
CAWSNQGRKPQHF TGTGCCTGGAGTAATCAGGGTAGAAAGCCCCAGCATTTT TRBV30 13 - TRBJ1-5 few
CASSPLGGIEQPQHF TGCGCCAGCAGCCCCCTCGGCGGTATAGAGCAGCCCCAGCATTTT TRBV5-1 15 - TRBJ1-5 once
CASYPSGGGTEAFF TGTGCCAGCTACCCATCCGGGGGGGGCACTGAAGCTTTCTTT TRBV27 14 - TRBJ1-1 -
CASSLDYEQYF TGCGCCAGCAGCTTAGATTACGAGCAGTACTTC TRBV5-1 11 - TRBJ2-7 -
CASRLAGGSGELFF TGTGCCAGTCGACTAGCGGGGGGATCCGGGGAGCTGTTTTTT TRBV19 14 TRBD2 TRBJ2-2 -
CASSLVVGLADTQYF TGCGCCAGCAGCTTGGTGGTGGGTCTCGCAGATACGCAGTATTTT TRBV5-1 15 - TRBJ2-3 -
CASSPQGSGNTIYF TGTGCCAGCAGCCCACAGGGCTCCGGAAACACCATATATTTT TRBV7-3 14 - TRBJ1-3 -
CASSLGSNQPQHF TGTGCCAGCAGCTTAGGTAGCAATCAGCCCCAGCATTTT TRBV11-2 13 - TRBJ1-5 -
CAWSSVRGYNSPLHF TGTGCCTGGAGTTCAGTTAGGGGTTATAATTCACCCCTCCACTTT TRBV30 15 - TRBJ1-6 -
CASSLDSSYNSPLHF TGTGCCAGCAGCTTAGACAGTTCCTATAATTCACCCCTCCACTTT TRBV7-9 15 - TRBJ1-6 -
CASSIKAGRKNTIYF TGTGCCAGTAGTATAAAGGCGGGACGGAAAAACACCATATATTTT TRBV19 15 - TRBJ1-3 -
CASQTGVETQYF TGTGCCAGCCAGACAGGGGTTGAGACCCAGTACTTC TRBV28 12 TRBD1 TRBJ2-5 -
CASRGAPTNEKLFF TGTGCCAGCAGGGGTGCACCAACTAATGAAAAACTGTTTTTT TRBV27 14 - TRBJ1-4 -
CASSSLGPNNEKLFF TGTGCCAGCAGCTCTTTAGGGCCGAATAATGAAAAACTGTTTTTT TRBV5-4 15 - TRBJ1-4 -
CSAGTGGTDTQYF TGCAGCGCCGGGACAGGGGGGACAGATACGCAGTATTTT TRBV29-1 13 TRBD1 TRBJ2-3 -